Listed below are T cell receptor beta chains from one sample, sequenced in a study of vaccination effects on CD4 cells after COVID-19. Clones were read by immunoSEQ multiplex PCR, and TCRdb kept only the in-frame ones, dropping some. The sample lists around 81,000 clones, 60% to 85% occurring once. For these receptors, no antigen is known. The sequences come from CD4+ T cells from PBMCs cultured with HCoV-OC43 spike peptides, collected after COVID-19 vaccination. The receptors were gathered from a human donor who received a COVID-19 vaccine. The CDR3 runs from the conserved cysteine through the conserved F or W. A D gene is named only where the DNA matches it firmly. Some rows have no size entry. The others give once, few or many, or a class for an expanded clone.

d_call | j_call | clone_size | v_call | cdr3_nt | cdr3_aa
TRBD2 | TRBJ2-3 | few | TRBV24-1 | TGTGCCACCAGTGATGCGGGGGGGGCCCGGGATACGCAGTATTTT | CATSDAGGARDTQYF
TRBD1 | TRBJ2-5 | NA | TRBV5-1 | TGCGCCAGCAGCCGTAAGACAGGGAATAAAGAGACCCAGTACTTC | CASSRKTGNKETQYF
NA | TRBJ2-2 | NA | TRBV6-1 | TGTGCCAGCAGTGAACACGGGGACACCGGGGAGCTGTTTTTT | CASSEHGDTGELFF
NA | TRBJ2-2 | NA | TRBV19 | TGTGCCAGTAGTTCGAGGGGCTTGAACACCGGGGAGCTGTTTTTT | CASSSRGLNTGELFF
NA | TRBJ2-1 | NA | TRBV18 | TGTGCCAGCTCAGTACGAGGGCTAACCGAGCAGTTCTTC | CASSVRGLTEQFF
NA | TRBJ1-3 | once | TRBV7-3 | TGTGCCAGCAGCAAACAGGGAAACTCTGGAAACACCATATATTTT | CASSKQGNSGNTIYF
NA | TRBJ2-3 | NA | TRBV6-5 | TGTGCCAGCAGTTACCGTGACCCTTTTGAGACGCAGTATTTT | CASSYRDPFETQYF
NA | TRBJ1-2 | NA | TRBV7-2 | TGTGCCAGCAGCTTAGTGGGGGCCGTAGCTAACTATGGCTACACCTTC | CASSLVGAVANYGYTF
NA | TRBJ1-2 | NA | TRBV27 | TGTGCCAGCAGTCCCCAATGGGGGGGCAATGGCTACACCTTC | CASSPQWGGNGYTF
NA | TRBJ2-1 | NA | TRBV3-1/TRBV3-2 | TGTGCCAGCAGCCAAGTTCGAGGAAATGAGCAGTTCTTC | CASSQVRGNEQFF
TRBD2 | TRBJ2-5 | NA | TRBV2 | TGTGCCAGCAGTGAACGGCGGGGGATTGAGACCCAGTACTTC | CASSERRGIETQYF
NA | TRBJ2-3 | NA | TRBV5-1 | TGCGCCAGCAGCCCGTTTTTGTTTTCAGGTACGCAGTATTTT | CASSPFLFSGTQYF
TRBD1 | TRBJ1-6 | NA | TRBV2 | TGTGCCAGCAGAGGGACGGGGACAGGGGAATCACCCCTCCACTTT | CASRGTGTGESPLHF
NA | TRBJ1-4 | NA | TRBV6-5 | TGTGCCAGCAGGGACACCTCAACTAATGAAAAACTGTTTTTT | CASRDTSTNEKLFF
TRBD2 | TRBJ2-3 | NA | TRBV20-1 | TGCAGTGCTAGTATTTTTAGCGGGTCAACAGATACGCAGTATTTT | CSASIFSGSTDTQYF
NA | TRBJ2-1 | NA | TRBV5-1 | TGCGCCAGCAGCTTGCCAGGGTTGGGGAATGAGCAGTTCTTC | CASSLPGLGNEQFF
NA | TRBJ1-4 | NA | TRBV4-1 | TGCGCCAGCAGCCAACCGATATGGTCAGGGGAAACTAATGAAAAACTGTTTTTT | CASSQPIWSGETNEKLFF
TRBD2 | TRBJ2-1 | NA | TRBV6-4 | TGTGCCAGCAGTGACTCCCATGCGGGGGGCCACAATGAGCAGTTCTTC | CASSDSHAGGHNEQFF
NA | TRBJ1-4 | NA | TRBV30 | TGTGCCTCGCGATTAAACGGTCGGGAAAAACTGTTTTTT | CASRLNGREKLFF
TRBD1 | TRBJ1-1 | NA | TRBV6-5 | TGTGCCAGCAGTTCTCTCACAGGGGGCCCTGAAGCTTTCTTT | CASSSLTGGPEAFF
NA | TRBJ2-3 | once | TRBV5-1 | TGCGCCAGCAGCTTCGCTGGGGGCAGCGATACGCAGTATTTT | CASSFAGGSDTQYF
NA | TRBJ2-1 | once | TRBV20-1 | TGCAGTGCTAGTTCCAATGAGCAGTTCTTC | CSASSNEQFF
TRBD2 | TRBJ2-5 | NA | TRBV30 | TGTGCCTGGAGTGTGAGGGTTGGATGGGCGGGGGGGCCAGAGACCCAGTACTTC | CAWSVRVGWAGGPETQYF
TRBD2 | TRBJ2-3 | NA | TRBV2 | TGTGCCAGCAAGGGCACTAGCGGGATTTGGGATACGCAGTATTTT | CASKGTSGIWDTQYF
TRBD1 | TRBJ2-2 | NA | TRBV6-5 | TGTGCCAGCAGTTACTCGACCGGACAGGGCACCGGGGAGCTGTTTTTT | CASSYSTGQGTGELFF
NA | TRBJ2-5 | NA | TRBV7-2 | TGTGCCAGCAGCTCGCAGGCGGGCGTCCAAGAGACCCAGTACTTC | CASSSQAGVQETQYF
NA | TRBJ1-5 | NA | TRBV27 | TGTGCCGCGGGGCCGTACAATCAGCCCCAGCATTTT | CAAGPYNQPQHF
NA | TRBJ1-2 | NA | TRBV19 | TGTGCCAGTAGTATAAGCCTCTTAAAGAAGGGCTACACCTTC | CASSISLLKKGYTF
NA | TRBJ1-2 | NA | TRBV4-1 | TGCGCCAGCAGCCAAGATTTGCAAATAGCTAACTATGGCTACACCTTC | CASSQDLQIANYGYTF
NA | TRBJ2-5 | NA | TRBV3-1/TRBV3-2 | TGTGCCAGCAGCCAAGGCCAGGGGCGCCTGTTTCAAGAGACCCAGTACTTC | CASSQGQGRLFQETQYF
TRBD1 | TRBJ1-5 | NA | TRBV10-3 | TGTGCCATCAGGGCGACAGGGGGAAGCGATCAGCCCCAGCATTTT | CAIRATGGSDQPQHF
NA | TRBJ1-1 | few | TRBV5-1 | TGCGCCAGCTACCGGGACCGTCTGACTGAAGCTTTCTTT | CASYRDRLTEAFF
TRBD1 | TRBJ1-2 | NA | TRBV28 | TGTGCCAGCACCATTAGGGGGCAGGGAAACTATGGCTACACCTTC | CASTIRGQGNYGYTF
NA | TRBJ1-1 | NA | TRBV6-6 | TGTGCCAGCAGTTTACAACTGAACACTGAAGCTTTCTTT | CASSLQLNTEAFF
TRBD1 | TRBJ1-2 | NA | TRBV19 | TGTGCCAGTAGAGGACAGGGTTCGAAGGGCTACACCTTC | CASRGQGSKGYTF
NA | TRBJ2-3 | NA | TRBV6-5 | TGTGCCAGCACCCGAATGACCCCAGATACGCAGTATTTT | CASTRMTPDTQYF
TRBD1 | TRBJ1-2 | NA | TRBV5-1 | TGCGCCAGCAGCTTGGTAGGGGACAGGGACTATGGCTACACCTTC | CASSLVGDRDYGYTF
NA | TRBJ2-1 | NA | TRBV19 | TGTGCCAGTAGTTCCACTTATAGCGTGGGAAGGAACAATGAGCAGTTCTTC | CASSSTYSVGRNNEQFF
TRBD2 | TRBJ2-5 | NA | TRBV5-1 | TGCGCCAGCAGCTATGGGGGAGGGGAGAGGGCCCAGTACTTC | CASSYGGGERAQYF
NA | TRBJ1-6 | few | TRBV9 | TGTGCCAGCAGCGTCGAAGGGGTTAGAGGTTCACCCCTCCACTTT | CASSVEGVRGSPLHF
NA | TRBJ1-1 | NA | TRBV5-1 | TGCGCCAGCAGCTCCCATCCGACAGAGTATGAAGCTTTCTTT | CASSSHPTEYEAFF
TRBD2 | TRBJ2-3 | NA | TRBV18 | TGTGCCAGCTCACAGCGGGGGTACACAGATACGCAGTATTTT | CASSQRGYTDTQYF
NA | TRBJ2-1 | NA | TRBV19 | TGTGCCAGTAGCCCCAGGGGCCAGCTCATTAACAATGAGCAGTTCTTC | CASSPRGQLINNEQFF
TRBD2 | TRBJ2-3 | NA | TRBV6-4 | TGTGCCAGCAGGGCCCATGGCGGGGGGGCAGTGGATACGCAGTATTTT | CASRAHGGGAVDTQYF
NA | TRBJ1-1 | NA | TRBV6-5 | TGTGCCAGCAAGAGACAGTTGAACACTGAAGCTTTCTTT | CASKRQLNTEAFF